These T cell receptor beta chains were read from a single sample in a study of cytomegalovirus exposure and HLA in healthy donors. Repertoires were generated with immunoSEQ multiplex PCR, while TCRdb's copy carries only in-frame clones and drops some. The data contain 150,000 to 200,000 clones, roughly 84% of them singletons. Sequenced sample: PBMCs. The receptors derive from a man aged 25 to 40 in good health and CMV-seropositive. The CDR3 runs from the conserved cysteine through the conserved F or W. Each record gives: V gene, CDR3 protein.

TRBV2 | CASRPTGGSNEQFF
TRBV6-5 | CASSYYRQEGYTF
TRBV18 | CASSPGAGEQYF
TRBV4-3 | CASSRSQVTEAFF
TRBV21-1 | CASSGDRARVSEQYF
TRBV10-2 | CASIFPIGQLDTEAFF
TRBV29-1 | CSVESGGKGNEQFF
TRBV4-3 | CASSQGTGGYAETQYF
TRBV14 | CASSKQGNQPQHF
TRBV27 | CASSFSAGPNQPQHF
TRBV5-1 | CASSLALDRGNTEAFF
TRBV18 | CASSPLRTSGVSADTQYF
TRBV14 | CASSQEFGRGNTEAFF
TRBV18 | CASSPGTGGQETQYF
TRBV2 | CASVLQPYEQYF
TRBV6-1 | CASSARTVSGSGELFF
TRBV6-1 | CASTAKQGAGTEAFF
TRBV7-2 | CASSLARGLLAGGPRTDTQYF
TRBV7-3 | CASSVGQGTGELFF
TRBV30 | CAWTREDSYEQYF
TRBV2 | CASSEWTGNNQPQHF
TRBV18 | CASSQQETQYF
TRBV7-9 | CASIFGGSSSYNEQFF
TRBV4-3 | CASSQDRVLGGDTQYF
TRBV11-2 | CASSLILYSSGKGRETQYF
TRBV6-1 | CASRHQGYTEAFF
TRBV2 | CASSELAGVRYGYTF
TRBV7-8 | CASSSASGRWGELFF
TRBV7-9 | CASSSGLAGGGRETQYF
TRBV18 | CASSPWTDETQYF
TRBV7-3 | CASSLSASGGGTSYNEQFF
TRBV29-1 | CSVDGTSGYNEQFF
TRBV18 | CASSPPGGAGTQYF
TRBV10-3 | CAISETLKGLAYNEQFF
TRBV19 | CASSRLAASTDTQYF